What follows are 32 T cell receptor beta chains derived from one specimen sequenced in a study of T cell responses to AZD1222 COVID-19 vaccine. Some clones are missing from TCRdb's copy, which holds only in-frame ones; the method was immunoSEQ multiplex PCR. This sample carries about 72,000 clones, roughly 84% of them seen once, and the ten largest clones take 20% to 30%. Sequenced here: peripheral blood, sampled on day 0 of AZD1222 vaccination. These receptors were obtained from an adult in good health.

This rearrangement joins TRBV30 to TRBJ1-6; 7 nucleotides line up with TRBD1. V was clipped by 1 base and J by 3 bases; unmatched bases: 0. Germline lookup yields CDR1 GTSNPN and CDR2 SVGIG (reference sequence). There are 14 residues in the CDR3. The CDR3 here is CAWSGDSYNSPLHF. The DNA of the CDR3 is TGTGCCTGGAGTGGGGACAGCTATAATTCACCCCTCCACTTT.

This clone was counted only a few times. Here the CDR3 reads CASSSRDSSHEQFF. CDR3 DNA sequence: TGTGCCAGCAGCTCTAGGGACTCCTCGCATGAGCAGTTCTTC. The chain uses TRBV9 and TRBJ2-1; D may be TRBD2 (6 bases). Germline V CDR1 and CDR2: SGDLS, YYNGEE. The CDR3 is made up of 14 amino acids. V lost 4 bases to trimming and J lost 8 bases, with 16 bases between them.

CDR3 residues: CASSYGSLRAPRYNEQFF. Written as DNA, the CDR3 is TGTGCCAGCAGTTACGGATCCCTGAGGGCTCCCCGGTACAATGAGCAGTTCTTC. The chain employs TRBV6-2 or TRBV6-3 and TRBJ2-1, with a weak D call TRBD2 (5 bases). V dropped 2 bases and J dropped 4 bases, with 21 bases sitting between them. Per germline, CDR1 MNHEY and CDR2 SVGEGT. The CDR3 contains 18 residues.

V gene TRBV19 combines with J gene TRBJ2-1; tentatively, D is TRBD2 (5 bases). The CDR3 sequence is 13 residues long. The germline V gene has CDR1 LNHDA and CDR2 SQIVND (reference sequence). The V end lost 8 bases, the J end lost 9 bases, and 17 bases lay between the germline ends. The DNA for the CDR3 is TGTGCCAGTTCTAGCACCGCCCTTCCTGAGCAGTTCTTC. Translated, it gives CASSSTALPEQFF. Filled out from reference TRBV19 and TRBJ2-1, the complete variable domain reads DGGITQSPKYLFRKEGQNVTLSCEQNLNHDAMYWYRQDPGQGLRLIYYSQIVNDFQKGDIAEGYSVSREKKESFPLTVTSAQKNPTAFYLCASSSTALPEQFFGPGTRLTVL.

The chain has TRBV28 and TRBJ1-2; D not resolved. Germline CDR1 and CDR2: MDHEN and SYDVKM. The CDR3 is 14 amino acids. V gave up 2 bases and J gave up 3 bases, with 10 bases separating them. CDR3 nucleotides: TGTGCCAGCAGTTTAGGGGAGGGCCACTATGGCTACACCTTC. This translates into CASSLGEGHYGYTF.

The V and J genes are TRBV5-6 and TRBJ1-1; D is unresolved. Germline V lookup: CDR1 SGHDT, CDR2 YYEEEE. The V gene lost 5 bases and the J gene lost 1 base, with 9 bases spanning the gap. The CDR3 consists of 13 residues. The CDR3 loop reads CASSFFENTEAFF. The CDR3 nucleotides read TGTGCCAGCAGTTTCTTTGAGAACACTGAAGCTTTCTTT. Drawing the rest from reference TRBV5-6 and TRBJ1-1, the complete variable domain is DAGVTQSPTHLIKTRGQQVTLRCSPKSGHDTVSWYQQALGQGPQFIFQYYEEEERQRGNFPDRFSGHQFPNYSSELNVNALLLGDSALYLCASSFFENTEAFFGQGTRLTVV.

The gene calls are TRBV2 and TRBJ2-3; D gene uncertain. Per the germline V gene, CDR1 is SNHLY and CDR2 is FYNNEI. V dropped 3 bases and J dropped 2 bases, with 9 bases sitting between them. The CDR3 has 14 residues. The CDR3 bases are TGTGCCAGCAGTGATACCGACCTCACAGATACGCAGTATTTT. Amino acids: CASSDTDLTDTQYF.

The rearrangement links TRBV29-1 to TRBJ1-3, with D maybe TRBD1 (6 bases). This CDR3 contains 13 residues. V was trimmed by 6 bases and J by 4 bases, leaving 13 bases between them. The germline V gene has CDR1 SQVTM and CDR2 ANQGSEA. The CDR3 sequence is CSVGGIRGNTIYF. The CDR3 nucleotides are TGCAGCGTCGGGGGCATCCGAGGAAACACCATATATTTT.

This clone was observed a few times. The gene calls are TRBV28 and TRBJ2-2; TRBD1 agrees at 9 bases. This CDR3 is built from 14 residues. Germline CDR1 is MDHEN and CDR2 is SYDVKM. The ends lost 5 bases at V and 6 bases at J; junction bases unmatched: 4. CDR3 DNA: TGTGCCAGCAGTCTACAGGGGGCCCCCGGGGAGCTGTTTTTT. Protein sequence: CASSLQGAPGELFF.

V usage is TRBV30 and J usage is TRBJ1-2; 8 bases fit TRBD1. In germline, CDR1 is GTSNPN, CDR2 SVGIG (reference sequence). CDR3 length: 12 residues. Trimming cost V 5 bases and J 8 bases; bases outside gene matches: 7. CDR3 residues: CAWADRARGYTF. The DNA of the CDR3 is TGTGCCTGGGCGGACAGGGCTAGAGGCTACACCTTC.

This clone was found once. In DNA form, the CDR3 reads TGTGCCAGCAGCTTATACTCCGGGACAGGGCTAACTGAAGCTTTCTTT. Translation gives CASSLYSGTGLTEAFF. The chain carries TRBV5-6 and TRBJ1-1, with 9 nucleotides matching TRBD1. V lost 2 bases, J lost 5 bases, and 10 bases stayed unmatched. Per the germline V gene, CDR1 is SGHDT and CDR2 is YYEEEE. The CDR3 has 16 residues.

CDR3 region: CSVPRGKQPFSGNTIYF. As DNA, the CDR3 is TGCAGCGTTCCCCGGGGAAAACAGCCCTTCTCTGGAAACACCATATATTTT. The J gene is TRBJ1-3, the V gene TRBV29-1; D is unclear. V lost 5 bases and J lost 0, with 20 bases in between. CDR1 and CDR2 from the germline V gene are SQVTM and ANQGSEA. The CDR3 is 17 amino acids.

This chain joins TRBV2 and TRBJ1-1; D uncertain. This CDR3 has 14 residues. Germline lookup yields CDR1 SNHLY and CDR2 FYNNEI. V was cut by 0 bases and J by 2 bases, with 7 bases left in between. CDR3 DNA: TGTGCCAGCAGTGAAGCCAGGAAAAACACTGAAGCTTTCTTT. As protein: CASSEARKNTEAFF.

The CDR3 bases are TGTGCCAGCAGTGAAGGGCAGGGAGAAACTGAAGCTTTCTTT. Protein sequence: CASSEGQGETEAFF. This sequence joins TRBV2 and TRBJ1-1; a weak D match, TRBD1 (5 bases). The CDR3 length is 14 residues. CDR1 SNHLY and CDR2 FYNNEI come from the germline V gene. V was cut by 1 base and J by 5 bases, with 11 bases left in between.

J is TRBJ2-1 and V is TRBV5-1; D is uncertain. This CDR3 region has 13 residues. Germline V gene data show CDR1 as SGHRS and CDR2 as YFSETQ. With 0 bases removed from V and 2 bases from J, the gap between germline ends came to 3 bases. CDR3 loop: CASSLGTYNEQFF. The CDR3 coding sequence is TGCGCCAGCAGCTTGGGGACCTACAATGAGCAGTTCTTC.

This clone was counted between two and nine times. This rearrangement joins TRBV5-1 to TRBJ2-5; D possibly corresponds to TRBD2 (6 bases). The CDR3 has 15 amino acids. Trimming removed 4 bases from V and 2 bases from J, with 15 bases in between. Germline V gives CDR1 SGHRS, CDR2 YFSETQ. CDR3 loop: CASSLSGGRQETQYF. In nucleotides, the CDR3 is TGCGCCAGCAGCCTTAGCGGCGGGCGGCAAGAGACCCAGTACTTC.

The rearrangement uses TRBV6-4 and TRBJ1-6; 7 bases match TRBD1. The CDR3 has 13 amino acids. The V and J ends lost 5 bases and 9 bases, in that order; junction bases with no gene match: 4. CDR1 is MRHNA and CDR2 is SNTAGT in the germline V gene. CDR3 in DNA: TGTGCCAGCAGTCTGGACAGGCTTTCACCCCTCCACTTT. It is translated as CASSLDRLSPLHF.

In DNA, the CDR3 is TGTGCCAGCAGCTCGACAGGAGACTATGGCTACACCTTC. Translation gives CASSSTGDYGYTF. This rearrangement joins TRBV7-6 to TRBJ1-2; D possibly corresponds to TRBD1 (6 bases). The CDR3 runs 13 residues. Germline V gene data show CDR1 as SGHVS and CDR2 as FNYEAQ. V dropped 4 bases and J dropped 3 bases, with 9 bases sitting between them.

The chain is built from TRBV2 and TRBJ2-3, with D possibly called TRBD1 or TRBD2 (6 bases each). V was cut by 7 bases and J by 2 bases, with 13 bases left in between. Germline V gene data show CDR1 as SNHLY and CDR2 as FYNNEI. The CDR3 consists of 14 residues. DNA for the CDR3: TGTGCCAGCACTACCGGGGGCCTCACAGATACGCAGTATTTT. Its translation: CASTTGGLTDTQYF. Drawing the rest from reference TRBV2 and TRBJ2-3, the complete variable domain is EPEVTQTPSHQVTQMGQEVILRCVPISNHLYFYWYRQILGQKVEFLVSFYNNEISEKSEIFDDQFSVERPDGSNFTLKIRSTKLEDSAMYFCASTTGGLTDTQYFGPGTRLTVL.

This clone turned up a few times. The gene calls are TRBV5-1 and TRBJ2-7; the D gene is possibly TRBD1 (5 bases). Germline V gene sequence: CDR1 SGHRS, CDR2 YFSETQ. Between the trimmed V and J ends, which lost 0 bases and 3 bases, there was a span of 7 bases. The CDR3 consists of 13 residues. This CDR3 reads CASSLARGYEQYF. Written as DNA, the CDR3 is TGCGCCAGCAGCTTGGCAAGGGGCTACGAGCAGTACTTC.

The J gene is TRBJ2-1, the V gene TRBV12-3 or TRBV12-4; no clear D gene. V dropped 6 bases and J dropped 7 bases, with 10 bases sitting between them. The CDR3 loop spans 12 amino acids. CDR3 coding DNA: TGTGCCAGCAGCTTGGGTAGGAATGAGCAGTTCTTC. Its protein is CASSLGRNEQFF.

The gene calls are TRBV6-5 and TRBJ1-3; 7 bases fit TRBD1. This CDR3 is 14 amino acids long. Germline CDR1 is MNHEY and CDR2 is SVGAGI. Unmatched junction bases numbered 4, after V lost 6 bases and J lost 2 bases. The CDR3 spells CASRDDRAGNTIYF. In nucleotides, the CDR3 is TGTGCCAGCAGGGACGACAGGGCTGGAAACACCATATATTTT.

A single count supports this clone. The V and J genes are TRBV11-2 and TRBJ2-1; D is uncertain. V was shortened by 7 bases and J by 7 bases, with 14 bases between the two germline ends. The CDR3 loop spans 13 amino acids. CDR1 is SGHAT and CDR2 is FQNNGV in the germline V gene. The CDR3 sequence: CASTPTLKNEQFF. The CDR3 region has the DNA TGTGCCAGCACCCCTACCCTGAAAAATGAGCAGTTCTTC.

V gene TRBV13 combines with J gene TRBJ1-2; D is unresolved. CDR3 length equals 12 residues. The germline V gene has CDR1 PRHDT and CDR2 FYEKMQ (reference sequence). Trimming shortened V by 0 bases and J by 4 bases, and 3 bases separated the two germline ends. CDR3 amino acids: CASSLGSYGYTF. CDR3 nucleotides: TGTGCCAGCAGCTTAGGGAGCTATGGCTACACCTTC.

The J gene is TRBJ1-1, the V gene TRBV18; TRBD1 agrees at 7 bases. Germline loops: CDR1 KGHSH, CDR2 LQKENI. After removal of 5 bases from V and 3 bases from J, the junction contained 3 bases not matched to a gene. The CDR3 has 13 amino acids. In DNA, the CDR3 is TGTGCCAGCTCAGTTCAGGGGGACACTGAAGCTTTCTTT. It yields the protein CASSVQGDTEAFF.

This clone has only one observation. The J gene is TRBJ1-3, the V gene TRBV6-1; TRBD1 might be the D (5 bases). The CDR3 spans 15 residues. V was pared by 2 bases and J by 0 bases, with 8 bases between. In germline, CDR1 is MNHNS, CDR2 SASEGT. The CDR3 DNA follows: TGTGCCAGCAGTGAATACAGGCTCTCTGGAAACACCATATATTTT. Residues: CASSEYRLSGNTIYF.

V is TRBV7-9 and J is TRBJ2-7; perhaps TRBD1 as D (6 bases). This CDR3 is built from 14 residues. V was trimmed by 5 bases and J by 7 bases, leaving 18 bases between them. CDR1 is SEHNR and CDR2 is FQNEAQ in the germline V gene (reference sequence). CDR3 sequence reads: CASSPGVAFREQYF. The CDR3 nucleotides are TGTGCCAGCAGCCCAGGGGTGGCTTTTAGGGAGCAGTACTTC.

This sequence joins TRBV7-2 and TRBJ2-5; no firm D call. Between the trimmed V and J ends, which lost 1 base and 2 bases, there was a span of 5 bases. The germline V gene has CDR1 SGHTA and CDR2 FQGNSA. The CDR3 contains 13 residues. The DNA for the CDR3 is TGTGCCAGCAGCTTAGTGGTTCAAGAGACCCAGTACTTC. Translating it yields CASSLVVQETQYF.

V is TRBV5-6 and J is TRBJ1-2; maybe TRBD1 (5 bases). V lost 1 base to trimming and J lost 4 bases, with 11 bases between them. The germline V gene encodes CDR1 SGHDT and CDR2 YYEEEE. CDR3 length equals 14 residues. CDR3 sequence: CASSLMSRAYGYTF. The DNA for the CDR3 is TGTGCCAGCAGCTTGATGTCCAGGGCCTATGGCTACACCTTC.

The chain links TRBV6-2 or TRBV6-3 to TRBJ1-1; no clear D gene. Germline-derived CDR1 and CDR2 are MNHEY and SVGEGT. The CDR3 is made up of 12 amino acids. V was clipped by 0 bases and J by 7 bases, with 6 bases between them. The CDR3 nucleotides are TGTGCCAGCAGTTACTCCGGACGTGAAGCTTTCTTT. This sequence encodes CASSYSGREAFF.

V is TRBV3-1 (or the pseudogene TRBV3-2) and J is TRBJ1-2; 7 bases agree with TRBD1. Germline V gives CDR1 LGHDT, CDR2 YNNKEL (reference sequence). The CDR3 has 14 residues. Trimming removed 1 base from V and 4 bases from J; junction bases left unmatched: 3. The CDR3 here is CASSQVQGVYGYTF. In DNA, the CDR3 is TGTGCCAGCAGCCAAGTCCAGGGGGTCTATGGCTACACCTTC.

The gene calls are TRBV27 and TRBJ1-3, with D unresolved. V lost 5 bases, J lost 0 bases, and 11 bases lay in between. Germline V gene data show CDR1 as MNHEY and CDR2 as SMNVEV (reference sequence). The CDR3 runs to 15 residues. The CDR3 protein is CASSPRLFSGNTIYF. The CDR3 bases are TGTGCCAGCAGTCCAAGACTGTTCTCTGGAAACACCATATATTTT.